This T cell receptor beta chain stems from a study of cytomegalovirus exposure and HLA in healthy donors. Study observations and caveats: Reportedly, HLA-A and HLA-B alleles of most subjects were accurately predicted from TCR beta. Usually a TCR sequence was rare, but some public TCRs were found in many donors.

In the PCR, 60 Vbeta and 13 Jbeta primers were used. Here immunoSEQ multiplex PCR was the method, and the copy in TCRdb shows in-frame clones only, minus some. The repertoire has over 70,000 clones, around 82% of them found once; the top ten carry approximately 2%. Regarding this clone: Its specificity is not known.

Germline CDR1 and CDR2: SNHLY and FYNNEI. There are 14 residues in the CDR3. The V gene end was trimmed by 6 bases and the J gene end by 4 bases; junction bases not matched to a gene: 3. This clonotype originated in a man aged 18 to 29 in good health and CMV-seronegative. The V and J genes are TRBV2 and TRBJ2-2; TRBD2 aligns across 9 bases. The sample was PBMCs. DNA for the CDR3: TGTGCCAGCAGCAAACTAGCGGGCACCGGGGAGCTGTTTTTT. Its protein product is CASSKLAGTGELFF.